Below are 30 T cell receptor beta chains sequenced from a single sample in a study of T cells in localized non-small cell lung cancer. Libraries were prepared by immunoSEQ multiplex PCR; TCRdb keeps only in-frame clonotypes and omits some of them. The table records 65,000 to 80,000 clones, about four fifths of them present only once. This specimen was peripheral blood, taken before any cancer treatment. The origin of the receptors is a female donor over 55 with stage I lung adenocarcinoma.

The chain couples TRBV5-4 to TRBJ1-1; D may be TRBD1 (5 bases). This CDR3 spans 14 amino acids. The germline V gene has CDR1 SGHNT and CDR2 YYREEE (reference sequence). Trimming cost V 4 bases and J 1 base, with 11 bases left between them. CDR3 region: CASSQGPPNTEAFF. The CDR3 DNA reads TGTGCCAGCAGCCAGGGTCCCCCGAACACTGAAGCTTTCTTT.

The chain couples TRBV4-2 to TRBJ2-3, with a possible D match to TRBD1 (5 bases). Trimming removed 0 bases at V and 6 bases at J, with 7 bases between. CDR1 is LGHNA, CDR2 YNFKEQ, per germline. This CDR3 region has 13 residues. The CDR3 loop reads CASSQEGRDTQYF. The CDR3 coding sequence is TGTGCCAGCAGCCAAGAGGGGCGGGATACGCAGTATTTT.

The chain uses TRBV7-2 and TRBJ2-2, with D possibly matching TRBD2 (6 bases). The CDR3 runs 15 residues. V lost 5 bases, J lost 2 bases, and 12 bases lay in between. CDR1 is SGHTA and CDR2 is FQGNSA in the germline V gene. CDR3 sequence (DNA): TGTGCCAGCAGCAGAGAGGGACTTAACACCGGGGAGCTGTTTTTT. Protein: CASSREGLNTGELFF.

The V and J genes are TRBV5-1 and TRBJ1-3; 10 bases line up with TRBD1. V was clipped by 0 bases and J by 2 bases; unmatched bases: 8. Germline CDR1 is SGHRS and CDR2 is YFSETQ. There are 18 residues in the CDR3. The CDR3 DNA follows: TGCGCCAGCAGCTTGGCCCCCTTCGACAGGGGGCCTGGAAACACCATATATTTT. Translated, it gives CASSLAPFDRGPGNTIYF.

The chain combines TRBV20-1 with TRBJ1-2; D is unresolved. This CDR3 has 11 residues. Germline values: CDR1 DFQATT, CDR2 SNEGSKA (reference sequence). V shed 0 bases and J shed 8 bases, with 7 bases lying between them. In DNA form, the CDR3 reads TGCAGTGCTAGAGATTACGGGGGCTACACCTTC. This gives the protein CSARDYGGYTF.

The CDR3 reads CASSVSPFYGYTF. The DNA of the CDR3 is TGTGCCAGCAGCGTTTCCCCGTTCTATGGCTACACCTTC. V usage is TRBV9 and J usage is TRBJ1-2; D is undetermined. Trimming pared 2 bases from V and 4 bases from J, leaving 9 bases between. The CDR3 has 13 residues. From germline, CDR1 is SGDLS and CDR2 YYNGEE.

The rearrangement links TRBV7-9 to TRBJ2-1; weak D call: TRBD2 (6 bases). Deletions cut 0 bases from V and 4 bases from J, with 10 bases between. CDR1 is SEHNR and CDR2 is FQNEAQ in the germline V gene (reference sequence). This CDR3 spans 15 amino acids. The CDR3 region has the DNA TGTGCCAGCAGCTTAGCGGGACTCGTATACAATGAGCAGTTCTTC. Translated, it gives CASSLAGLVYNEQFF.

DNA of the CDR3: TGTGCCAGCAGTGGGAAAGGTGGGTTTGGTTCACCCCTCCACTTT. It codes for CASSGKGGFGSPLHF. The chain links TRBV6-1 to TRBJ1-6; D not resolved. Germline assignment: CDR1 MNHNS and CDR2 SASEGT. V was clipped by 4 bases and J by 9 bases, with 16 bases between them. The CDR3 is 15 residues long.

The CDR3 here is CASSVSRGSEKLFF. The CDR3 nucleotides read TGTGCCAGCAGCGTTAGCAGGGGTTCGGAGAAACTGTTTTTT. This chain joins TRBV5-6 and TRBJ1-4, with D maybe TRBD1 (6 bases). Germline assignment: CDR1 SGHDT and CDR2 YYEEEE. CDR3 size: 14 residues. V gave up 4 bases and J gave up 11 bases, with 18 bases separating them.

The chain couples TRBV4-2 to TRBJ2-6, with 10 bases identical to TRBD2. CDR1 and CDR2 from the germline V gene are LGHNA and YNFKEQ. With 5 bases clipped from V and 0 bases from J, the junction kept 10 bases outside the gene matches. The CDR3 sequence is 19 residues long. The CDR3 nucleotides are TGTGCCAGCAGCTCCGATCTAGCGGGAGCCACCTCTGGGGCCAACGTCCTGACTTTC. This gives the protein CASSSDLAGATSGANVLTF.

This chain's CDR3 is CASSLTAVLRRGHEQFF. In DNA, the CDR3 is TGTGCCAGCAGCTTAACTGCGGTCCTGAGGAGGGGCCATGAGCAGTTCTTC. The chain has TRBV11-3 and TRBJ2-1; tentatively, D is TRBD2 (6 bases). V lost 2 bases and J lost 8, with 22 bases in between. CDR3 length: 17 amino acids. In germline, CDR1 is SGHNT, CDR2 YENEEA.

CDR3 coding DNA: TGCGCCAGCAGCTTGTCGACAGGGGGGATCTACGAGCAGTACTTC. Its translation is CASSLSTGGIYEQYF. The rearrangement uses TRBV5-1 and TRBJ2-7, with 9 bases that match TRBD1. V was pared by 1 base and J by 3 bases, with 5 bases of the junction left unmatched. CDR1 is SGHRS and CDR2 is YFSETQ in the germline V gene. The CDR3 has 15 residues.

The chain is built from TRBV19 and TRBJ2-2; TRBD2 might be the D (7 bases). V lost 10 bases to trimming and J lost 6 bases, with 15 bases between them. This CDR3 region has 13 residues. The germline CDR1 and CDR2 sequences are LNHDA and SQIVND (reference sequence). The CDR3 DNA is TGTGCCATGAGGGGGGGCCACTCCGGGGAGCTGTTTTTT. This sequence encodes CAMRGGHSGELFF.

V and J are TRBV7-3 and TRBJ2-1; TRBD2 is a possible D gene (5 bases). The CDR3 is 14 residues long. Germline-derived CDR1 and CDR2 are SGHTA and FQGTGA. The V and J ends lost 4 bases and 4 bases respectively, with 11 bases between them. The CDR3 DNA reads as TGTGCCAGCAGCTCCGAGACTAATTACAATGAGCAGTTCTTC. It codes for CASSSETNYNEQFF.

V and J are TRBV6-5 and TRBJ2-1, with a possible D match to TRBD2 (6 bases). In germline, CDR1 is MNHEY, CDR2 SVGAGI. The CDR3 is 16 residues long. The V gene lost 0 bases and the J gene lost 9 bases, with 18 bases spanning the gap. The CDR3 DNA is TGTGCCAGCAGTTACTCGTTTGCGACTAGTAATCTTGAGCAGTTCTTC. This gives the protein CASSYSFATSNLEQFF.

The CDR3 spells CASSAGMNTEAFF. The DNA for the CDR3 is TGTGCCAGCAGCGCAGGCATGAACACTGAAGCTTTCTTT. The chain combines TRBV7-9 with TRBJ1-1, with D hard to call. V dropped 5 bases and J dropped 0 bases, with 7 bases sitting between them. Germline values: CDR1 SEHNR, CDR2 FQNEAQ (reference sequence). This CDR3 region has 13 residues.

The rearrangement joins TRBV28 to TRBJ1-5; no clear D gene. V was cut by 8 bases and J by 1 base, with 6 bases left in between. Germline V gene lookup returns CDR1 MDHEN and CDR2 SYDVKM. The length of the CDR3 is 12 residues. As DNA, the CDR3 is TGTGCCAGCCATCAGAGCAATCAGCCCCAGCATTTT. This gives the protein CASHQSNQPQHF.

The chain has TRBV7-9 and TRBJ2-1; D call uncertain. The V gene's germline CDR1 is SEHNR and CDR2 FQNEAQ (reference sequence). V lost 3 bases and J 0 bases, leaving 9 bases between the germline ends. The CDR3 has 15 residues. The CDR3 DNA is TGTGCCAGCAGCTTCGGGCGGAGCTCCTACAATGAGCAGTTCTTC. Amino acid sequence: CASSFGRSSYNEQFF.

The chain couples TRBV7-7 to TRBJ2-3, with 7 bases identical to TRBD1. With V trimmed by 5 bases and J by 4 bases, 9 bases remained unmatched. The CDR3 is 15 amino acids. Germline CDR1 and CDR2: SSHAT and FNYEAQ (reference sequence). The CDR3 is CASSLTTGFADTQYF. For the CDR3, the DNA is TGTGCCAGCAGCCTAACGACAGGGTTCGCAGATACGCAGTATTTT.

The chain combines TRBV11-2 with TRBJ2-1; 9 nucleotides match TRBD1. The germline gives CDR1 SGHAT, CDR2 FQNNGV. The CDR3 is made up of 17 amino acids. The V and J ends lost 0 bases and 8 bases, in that order; junction bases with no gene match: 11. CDR3 protein: CASSLDRGTGPSDEQFF. Written as DNA, the CDR3 is TGTGCCAGCAGCTTAGATCGGGGGACAGGGCCTTCGGATGAGCAGTTCTTC.

This clone has only one observation. CDR3 in amino acids: CASSLPSLSEQFF. The CDR3 nucleotides read TGTGCCAGCAGCTTACCATCTTTGAGTGAGCAGTTCTTC. V gene TRBV7-2 combines with J gene TRBJ2-1; no definite D call. V shed 2 bases and J shed 9 bases, with 11 bases lying between them. Germline CDR1 SGHTA, CDR2 FQGNSA. This CDR3 contains 13 residues.

V gene TRBV2 combines with J gene TRBJ1-2, with TRBD1 identical over 8 bases. Trimming at V came to 4 bases and at J to 7 bases, leaving 8 bases not matched to a gene. CDR3 length equals 14 residues. The V gene's germline CDR1 is SNHLY and CDR2 FYNNEI. The CDR3 DNA is TGTGCCAGCAGTGGACAGGGGAAAGGAAGTGGCTACACCTTC. Its protein product is CASSGQGKGSGYTF.

V usage is TRBV19 and J usage is TRBJ1-5; D call uncertain. The CDR3 has 18 amino acids. The V gene's germline CDR1 is LNHDA and CDR2 SQIVND (reference sequence). V was shortened by 1 base and J by 0 bases, with 16 bases between the two germline ends. CDR3 sequence (DNA): TGTGCCAGTAGTATAGGTTTTAGGGCAGGCTATAGCAATCAGCCCCAGCATTTT. It yields the protein CASSIGFRAGYSNQPQHF.

This chain connects TRBV4-1 to TRBJ2-6, with D unresolved. Trimming removed 0 bases at V and 0 bases at J, with 9 bases between. Germline CDR1 is MGHRA and CDR2 is YSYEKL. This CDR3 region has 17 residues. CDR3 DNA sequence: TGCGCCAGCAGCCAAGACAGGATTCCCTCTGGGGCCAACGTCCTGACTTTC. Translated: CASSQDRIPSGANVLTF.

J is TRBJ1-5 and V is TRBV2; the D gene is possibly TRBD1 (6 bases). The CDR3 covers 13 residues. CDR1 and CDR2 from the germline V gene are SNHLY and FYNNEI. Trimming removed 5 bases at V and 4 bases at J, with 9 bases between. CDR3 in amino acids: CASSRQENQPQHF. Here the CDR3 DNA reads TGTGCCAGCAGTCGACAGGAAAATCAGCCCCAGCATTTT.

This chain joins TRBV5-4 and TRBJ1-5, with 7 bases matching TRBD1. The V segment lost 4 bases and the J segment 0 bases; nucleotides outside the gene matches: 13. The germline V gene encodes CDR1 SGHNT and CDR2 YYREEE (reference sequence). This CDR3 region has 18 residues. The CDR3 here is CASSNPTSDRASNQPQHF. CDR3 nucleotide sequence: TGTGCCAGCAGCAACCCGACCAGCGACAGGGCTAGCAATCAGCCCCAGCATTTT.

The CDR3 bases are TGTGCCAGTAGTTCACAATACAGACGGTATAATTCACCCCTCCACTTT. The encoded protein is CASSSQYRRYNSPLHF. This chain connects TRBV19 to TRBJ1-6; D call uncertain. V was pared by 5 bases and J by 4 bases, with 15 bases between. Germline CDR1 and CDR2: LNHDA and SQIVND (reference sequence). The CDR3 spans 16 residues.

The rearrangement joins TRBV5-6 to TRBJ1-1; D perhaps matches TRBD1 (6 bases). CDR1 and CDR2 from the germline V gene are SGHDT and YYEEEE. V was pared by 3 bases and J by 8 bases, with 14 bases between. The CDR3 runs 13 residues. CDR3 DNA sequence: TGTGCCAGCAGCTGGGGGCACGTTCCAGAAGCTTTCTTT. Amino acids: CASSWGHVPEAFF.

To note about this clone: At one end the junction does not follow the germline gene, possibly because of a read error. The chain links TRBV7-2 to TRBJ2-5, with D maybe TRBD2 (6 bases). The CDR3 consists of 12 residues. Germline assignment: CDR1 SGHTA and CDR2 FQGNSA. The CDR3 sequence: CASSLSGEIQYF. CDR3 nucleotide sequence: TGTGCCAGCAGCTTATCGGGGGAGATCCAGTACTTC.

The chain links TRBV5-5 to TRBJ2-3; 9 nucleotides match TRBD1. Germline V lookup: CDR1 SGHKS, CDR2 YYEKEE (reference sequence). With 4 bases clipped from V and 0 bases from J, the junction kept 6 bases outside the gene matches. CDR3 length: 16 amino acids. The CDR3 region is CASSPRQGVSTDTQYF. The CDR3 bases are TGTGCCAGCAGCCCGCGACAGGGGGTGAGCACAGATACGCAGTATTTT.